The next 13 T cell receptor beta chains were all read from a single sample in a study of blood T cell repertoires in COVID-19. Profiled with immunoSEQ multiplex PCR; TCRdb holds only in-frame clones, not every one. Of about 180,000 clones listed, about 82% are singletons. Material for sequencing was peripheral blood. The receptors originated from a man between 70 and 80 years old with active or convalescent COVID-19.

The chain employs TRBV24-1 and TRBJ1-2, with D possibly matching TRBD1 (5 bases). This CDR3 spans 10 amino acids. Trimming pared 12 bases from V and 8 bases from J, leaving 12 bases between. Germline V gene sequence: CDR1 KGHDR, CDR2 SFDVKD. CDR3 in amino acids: CAPLGGGYTF. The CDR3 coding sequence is TGTGCCCCCTTGGGGGGGGGCTACACCTTC.

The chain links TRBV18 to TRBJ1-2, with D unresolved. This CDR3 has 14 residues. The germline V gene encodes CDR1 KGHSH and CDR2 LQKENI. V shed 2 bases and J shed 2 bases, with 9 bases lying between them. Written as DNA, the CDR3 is TGTGCCAGCTCACCATCGATGGAGAACTATGGCTACACCTTC. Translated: CASSPSMENYGYTF.

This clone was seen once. This CDR3 is CASSHTGGGTDTQYF. CDR3 sequence (DNA): TGTGCCAGCAGTCATACAGGGGGCGGTACAGATACGCAGTATTTT. This chain links TRBV7-9 with TRBJ2-3; 9 bases agree with TRBD1. V gave up 6 bases and J gave up 3 bases; unmatched junction bases: 7. This CDR3 is built from 15 residues. Germline CDR1 reads SEHNR; CDR2 reads FQNEAQ (reference sequence). The full variable domain, in which reference TRBV7-9 and TRBJ2-3 provide the parts outside the CDR3, is DTGVSQNPRHKITKRGQNVTFRCDPISEHNRLYWYRQTLGQGPEFLTYFQNEAQLEKSRLLSDRFSAERPKGSFSTLEIQRTEQGDSAMYLCASSHTGGGTDTQYFGPGTRLTVL.

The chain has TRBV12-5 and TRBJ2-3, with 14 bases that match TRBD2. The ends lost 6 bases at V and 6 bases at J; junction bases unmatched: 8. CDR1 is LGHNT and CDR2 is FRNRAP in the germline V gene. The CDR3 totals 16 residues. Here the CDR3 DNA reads TGTGCTAGTGGCTCGGGACTAGCGGGAGTAGGTGATACGCAGTATTTT. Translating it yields CASGSGLAGVGDTQYF. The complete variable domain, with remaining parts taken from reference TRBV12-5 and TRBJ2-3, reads DARVTQTPRHKVTEMGQEVTMRCQPILGHNTVFWYRQTMMQGLELLAYFRNRAPLDDSGMPKDRFSAEMPDATLATLKIQPSEPRDSAVYFCASGSGLAGVGDTQYFGPGTRLTVL.

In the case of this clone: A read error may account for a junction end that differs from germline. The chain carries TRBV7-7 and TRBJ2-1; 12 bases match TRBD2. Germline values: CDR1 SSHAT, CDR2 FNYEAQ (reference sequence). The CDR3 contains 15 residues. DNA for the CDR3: TGTGCTAGCAGCCCGACTAGCGGGAGTGGCGTTGAGCAGTTCTTC. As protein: CASSPTSGSGVEQFF.

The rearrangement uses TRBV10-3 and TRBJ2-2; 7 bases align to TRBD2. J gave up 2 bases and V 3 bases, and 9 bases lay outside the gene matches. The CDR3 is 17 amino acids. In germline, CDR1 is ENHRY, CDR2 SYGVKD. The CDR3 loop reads CAISESFKRDNTGELFF. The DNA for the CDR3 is TGTGCCATCAGTGAATCATTTAAGCGGGACAACACCGGGGAGCTGTTTTTT.

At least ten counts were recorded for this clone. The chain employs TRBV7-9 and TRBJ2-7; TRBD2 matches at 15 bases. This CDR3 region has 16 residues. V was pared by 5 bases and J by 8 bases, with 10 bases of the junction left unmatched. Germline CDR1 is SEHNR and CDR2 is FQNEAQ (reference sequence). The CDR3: CASSPRGLAGGPQQYF. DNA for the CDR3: TGTGCCAGCAGCCCCCGGGGACTAGCGGGAGGCCCTCAGCAGTACTTC.

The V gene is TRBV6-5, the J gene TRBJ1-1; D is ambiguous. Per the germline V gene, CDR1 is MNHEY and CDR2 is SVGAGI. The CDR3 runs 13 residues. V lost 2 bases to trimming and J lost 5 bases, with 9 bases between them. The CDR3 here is CASSYLVGTEAFF. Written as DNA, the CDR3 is TGTGCCAGCAGTTACCTAGTGGGTACTGAAGCTTTCTTT.

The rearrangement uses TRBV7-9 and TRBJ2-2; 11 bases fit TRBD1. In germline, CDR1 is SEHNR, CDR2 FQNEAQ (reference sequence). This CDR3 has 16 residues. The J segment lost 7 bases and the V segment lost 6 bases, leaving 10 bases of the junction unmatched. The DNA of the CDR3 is TGTGCCAGCAGAACCTCAGGACAGGGGGCCGTCGGGGAGCTGTTTTTT. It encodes CASRTSGQGAVGELFF.

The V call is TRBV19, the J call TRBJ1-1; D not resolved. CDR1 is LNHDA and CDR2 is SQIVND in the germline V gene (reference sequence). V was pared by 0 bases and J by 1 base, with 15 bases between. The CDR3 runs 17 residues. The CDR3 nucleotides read TGTGCCAGTAGTATAGACAGTGGATGGGAGGGGAACACTGAAGCTTTCTTT. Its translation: CASSIDSGWEGNTEAFF.

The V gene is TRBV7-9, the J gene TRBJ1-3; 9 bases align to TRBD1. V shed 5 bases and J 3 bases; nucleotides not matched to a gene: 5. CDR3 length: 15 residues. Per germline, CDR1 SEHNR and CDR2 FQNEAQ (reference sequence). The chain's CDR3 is CASSEQGARGNTIYF. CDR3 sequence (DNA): TGTGCCAGCAGCGAACAGGGGGCGCGTGGAAACACCATATATTTT.

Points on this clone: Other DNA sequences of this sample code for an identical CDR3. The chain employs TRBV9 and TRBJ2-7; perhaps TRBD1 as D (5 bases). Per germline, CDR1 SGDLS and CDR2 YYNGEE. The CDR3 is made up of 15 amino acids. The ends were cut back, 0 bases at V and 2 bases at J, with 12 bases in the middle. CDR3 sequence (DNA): TGTGCCAGCAGCGTAGGAGGCAGGGCCCCCTACGAGCAGTACTTC. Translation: CASSVGGRAPYEQYF.

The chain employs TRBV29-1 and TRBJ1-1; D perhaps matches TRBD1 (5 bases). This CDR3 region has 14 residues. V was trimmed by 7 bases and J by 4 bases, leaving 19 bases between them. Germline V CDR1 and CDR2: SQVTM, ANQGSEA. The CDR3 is CSARDYIGITEAFF. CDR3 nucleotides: TGCAGCGCCAGGGACTACATTGGGATCACTGAAGCTTTCTTT.